Below are 6 T cell receptor beta chains sequenced from a single sample in a study of CD8 T cells in ankylosing spondylitis. Study outcomes and limitations: Made up of under ten highly homologous variants, a TCR beta motif appeared characteristic of ankylosing spondylitis blood.

TCRdb analysed the 5' RACE reads with MiXCR anew, one entry per CDR3 protein. The sample has roughly 700,000 distinct CDR3 sequences, roughly 19% seen once. Their recognized antigens are unknown. Sample: blood, either unsorted or a sorted T cell fraction (not recorded which). These receptors came from a male donor with ankylosing spondylitis.

CDR3 protein: CASTRTGTGVNEQFF. CDR3 DNA sequence: TGTGCCAGCACTCGAACCGGGACAGGAGTAAATGAGCAGTTCTTC. The J gene is TRBJ2-1, the V gene TRBV28; 8 bases are shared with TRBD1. J gave up 7 bases and V 7 bases, and 12 bases lay outside the gene matches. The CDR3 consists of 15 residues. In germline, CDR1 is MDHEN, CDR2 SYDVKM.

This clonotype was counted a few times. The V gene is TRBV12-3 or TRBV12-4, the J gene TRBJ2-5, with 7 bases that match TRBD2. The V and J ends lost 4 bases and 3 bases, in that order; junction bases with no gene match: 2. The CDR3 loop spans 13 amino acids. The CDR3 spells CASSWGGEETQYF. CDR3 nucleotides: TGTGCCAGCAGTTGGGGGGGAGAAGAGACCCAGTACTTC.

V and J are TRBV20-1 and TRBJ2-2; 8 nucleotides agree with TRBD2. The germline V gene has CDR1 DFQATT and CDR2 SNEGSKA (reference sequence). This CDR3 has 13 residues. The CDR3 nucleotides read TGCAGCGGACTAGCACCGAACACCGGGGAGCTGTTTTTT. This encodes CSGLAPNTGELFF.

This clonotype came up a few times. This sequence joins TRBV12-3 or TRBV12-4 and TRBJ2-7; 7 bases match TRBD1. The CDR3 has 13 residues. V lost 7 bases to trimming and J lost 7 bases; unmatched junction nucleotides: 10. CDR3 sequence reads: CASTLTGFVEQYF. The DNA of the CDR3 is TGTGCCAGCACCTTGACAGGGTTTGTGGAGCAGTACTTC.

J is TRBJ2-1 and V is TRBV27, with 9 nucleotides matching TRBD2. CDR1 is MNHEY and CDR2 is SMNVEV in the germline V gene (reference sequence). CDR3 length: 16 amino acids. V was clipped by 4 bases and J by 5 bases; unmatched bases: 9. CDR3 sequence: CASSSLPGLANNEQFF. As DNA, the CDR3 is TGTGCCAGCAGTTCTCTCCCGGGACTAGCCAACAATGAGCAGTTCTTC.

This clonotype appeared a few times. The genes are TRBV20-1 and TRBJ2-1; D is tentatively TRBD1 or TRBD2 (5 bases each). V was trimmed by 2 bases and J by 6 bases, leaving 14 bases between them. The CDR3 runs to 14 residues. Per germline, CDR1 DFQATT and CDR2 SNEGSKA (reference sequence). CDR3 loop: CSARPGTALNEQFF. The CDR3 DNA is TGCAGTGCTAGACCCGGGACCGCCCTCAATGAGCAGTTCTTC.